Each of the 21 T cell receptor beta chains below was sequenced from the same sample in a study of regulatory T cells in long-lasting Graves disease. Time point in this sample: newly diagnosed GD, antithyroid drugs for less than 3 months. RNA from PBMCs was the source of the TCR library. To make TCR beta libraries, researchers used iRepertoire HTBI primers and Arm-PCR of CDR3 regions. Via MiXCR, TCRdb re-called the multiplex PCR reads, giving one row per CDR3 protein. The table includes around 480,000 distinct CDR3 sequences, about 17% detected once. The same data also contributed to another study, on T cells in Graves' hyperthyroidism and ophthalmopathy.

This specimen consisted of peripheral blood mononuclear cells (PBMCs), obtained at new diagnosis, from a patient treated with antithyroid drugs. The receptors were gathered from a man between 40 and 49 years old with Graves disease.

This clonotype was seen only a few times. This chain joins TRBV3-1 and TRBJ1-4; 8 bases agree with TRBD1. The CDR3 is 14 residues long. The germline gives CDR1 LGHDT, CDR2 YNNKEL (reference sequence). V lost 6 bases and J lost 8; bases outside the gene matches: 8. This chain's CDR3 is CASRRDRGYEKLFF. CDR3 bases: TGTGCCAGCAGGAGAGACAGGGGTTACGAAAAACTGTTTTTT.

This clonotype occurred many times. The CDR3 reads CASSHKDYGYEQYF. CDR3 nucleotide sequence: TGCGCCAGCAGCCACAAGGACTACGGCTACGAGCAGTACTTC. V gene TRBV4-1 combines with J gene TRBJ2-7; D perhaps matches TRBD2 (6 bases). This CDR3 comprises 14 residues. V lost 3 bases to trimming and J lost 3 bases, with 12 bases between them. The germline V gene has CDR1 MGHRA and CDR2 YSYEKL.

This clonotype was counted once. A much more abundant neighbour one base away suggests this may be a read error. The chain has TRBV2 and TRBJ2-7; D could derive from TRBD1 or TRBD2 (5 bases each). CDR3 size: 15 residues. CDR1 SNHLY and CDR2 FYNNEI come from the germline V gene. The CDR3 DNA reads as TGTGCCAGCAGTCCCGAAGGGACGGGTCTCTACGATCAGTACTTC. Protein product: CASSPEGTGLYDQYF.

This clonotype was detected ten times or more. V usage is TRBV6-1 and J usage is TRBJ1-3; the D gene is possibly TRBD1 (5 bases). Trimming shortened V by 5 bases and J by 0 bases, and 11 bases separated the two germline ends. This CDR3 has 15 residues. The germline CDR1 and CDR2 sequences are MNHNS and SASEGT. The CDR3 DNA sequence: TGTGCCAGCAGTCGGGACTCATCCTCTGGAAACACCATATATTTT. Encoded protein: CASSRDSSSGNTIYF.

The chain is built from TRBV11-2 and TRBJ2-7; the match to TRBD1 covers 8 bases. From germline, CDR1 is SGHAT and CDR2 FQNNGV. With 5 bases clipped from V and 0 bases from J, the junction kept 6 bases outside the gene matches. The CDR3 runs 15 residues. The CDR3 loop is CASSRGQGPSYEQYF. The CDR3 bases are TGTGCCAGCAGCCGCGGACAGGGACCCTCCTACGAGCAGTACTTC.

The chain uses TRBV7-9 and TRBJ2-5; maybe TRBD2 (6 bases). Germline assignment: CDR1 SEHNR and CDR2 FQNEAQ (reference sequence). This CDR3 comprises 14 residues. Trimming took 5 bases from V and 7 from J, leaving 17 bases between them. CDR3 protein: CASSKGTPTGTQYF. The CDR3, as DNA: TGTGCCAGCAGCAAAGGGACTCCCACGGGGACCCAGTACTTC.

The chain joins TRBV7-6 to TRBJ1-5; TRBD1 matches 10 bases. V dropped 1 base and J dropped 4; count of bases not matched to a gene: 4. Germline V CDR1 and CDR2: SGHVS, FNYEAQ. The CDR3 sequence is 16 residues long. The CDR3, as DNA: TGTGCCAGCAGCTTAGAGGACAGGGGGTTTAATCAGCCCCAGCATTTT. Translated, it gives CASSLEDRGFNQPQHF.

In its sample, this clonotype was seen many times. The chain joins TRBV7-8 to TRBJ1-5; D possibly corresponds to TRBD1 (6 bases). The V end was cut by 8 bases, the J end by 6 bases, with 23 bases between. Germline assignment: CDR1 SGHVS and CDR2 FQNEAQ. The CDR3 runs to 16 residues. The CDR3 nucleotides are TGTGCCAGCTCCATTGACCGGGGGCAGGGGAGTCAGCCCCAGCATTTT. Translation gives CASSIDRGQGSQPQHF.

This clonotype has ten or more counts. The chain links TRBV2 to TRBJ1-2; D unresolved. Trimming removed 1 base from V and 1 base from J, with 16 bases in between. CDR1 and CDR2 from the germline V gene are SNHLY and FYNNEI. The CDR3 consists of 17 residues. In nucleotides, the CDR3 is TGTGCCAGCAGTGAAGAGGGCATCCCTTACCTTAACTATGGCTACACCTTC. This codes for CASSEEGIPYLNYGYTF.

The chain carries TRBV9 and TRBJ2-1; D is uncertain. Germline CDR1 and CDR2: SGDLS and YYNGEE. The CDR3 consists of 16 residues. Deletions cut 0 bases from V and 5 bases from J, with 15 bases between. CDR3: CASSVVARSGHNEQFF. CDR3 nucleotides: TGTGCCAGCAGCGTAGTCGCTAGGAGTGGGCACAATGAGCAGTTCTTC.

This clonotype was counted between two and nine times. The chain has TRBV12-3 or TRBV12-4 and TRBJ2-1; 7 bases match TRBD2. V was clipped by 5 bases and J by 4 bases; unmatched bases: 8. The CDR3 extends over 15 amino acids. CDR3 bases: TGTGCCAGCAGTCCCCCAGCTAGCGGATACAATGAGCAGTTCTTC. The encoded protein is CASSPPASGYNEQFF.

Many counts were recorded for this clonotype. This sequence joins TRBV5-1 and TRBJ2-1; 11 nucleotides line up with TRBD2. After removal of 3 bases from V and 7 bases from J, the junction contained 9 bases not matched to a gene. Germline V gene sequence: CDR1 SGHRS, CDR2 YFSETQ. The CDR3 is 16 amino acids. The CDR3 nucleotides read TGCGCCAGCAGCTGGGGAACTAGCGGGAGTCTGAATGAGCAGTTCTTC. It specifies CASSWGTSGSLNEQFF.

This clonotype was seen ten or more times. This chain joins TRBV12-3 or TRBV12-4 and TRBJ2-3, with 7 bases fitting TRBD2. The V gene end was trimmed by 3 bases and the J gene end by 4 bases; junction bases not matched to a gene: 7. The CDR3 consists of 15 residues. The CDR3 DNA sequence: TGTGCCAGCAGTTTTGGGGGAGGGCCCTCAGATACGCAGTATTTT. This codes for CASSFGGGPSDTQYF.

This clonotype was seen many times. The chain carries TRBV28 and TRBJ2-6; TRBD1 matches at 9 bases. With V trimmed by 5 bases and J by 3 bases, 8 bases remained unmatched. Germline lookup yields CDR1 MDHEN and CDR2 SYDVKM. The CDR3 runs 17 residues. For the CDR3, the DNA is TGTGCCAGCAGTATCGGGACAGGGCTTCTTGGGGCCAACGTCCTGACTTTC. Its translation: CASSIGTGLLGANVLTF.

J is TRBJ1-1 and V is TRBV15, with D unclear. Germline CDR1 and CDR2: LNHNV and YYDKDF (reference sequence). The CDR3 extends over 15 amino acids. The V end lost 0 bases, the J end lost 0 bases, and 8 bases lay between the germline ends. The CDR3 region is CATSRDRSMNTEAFF. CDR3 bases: TGTGCCACCAGCAGAGATCGGTCTATGAACACTGAAGCTTTCTTT.

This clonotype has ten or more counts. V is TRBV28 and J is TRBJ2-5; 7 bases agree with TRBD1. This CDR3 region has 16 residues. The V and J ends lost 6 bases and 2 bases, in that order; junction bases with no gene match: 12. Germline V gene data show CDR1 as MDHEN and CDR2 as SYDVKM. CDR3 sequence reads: CASSPPVPGQQETQYF. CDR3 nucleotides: TGTGCCAGCAGCCCTCCGGTCCCGGGACAGCAAGAGACCCAGTACTTC.

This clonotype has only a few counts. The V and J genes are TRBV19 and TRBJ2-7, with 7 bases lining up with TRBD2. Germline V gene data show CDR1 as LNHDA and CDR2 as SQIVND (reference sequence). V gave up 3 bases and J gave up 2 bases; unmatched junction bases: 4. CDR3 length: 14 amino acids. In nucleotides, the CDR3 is TGTGCCAGTAGTATCGACGCGGGGGCCTACGAGCAGTACTTC. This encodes CASSIDAGAYEQYF.

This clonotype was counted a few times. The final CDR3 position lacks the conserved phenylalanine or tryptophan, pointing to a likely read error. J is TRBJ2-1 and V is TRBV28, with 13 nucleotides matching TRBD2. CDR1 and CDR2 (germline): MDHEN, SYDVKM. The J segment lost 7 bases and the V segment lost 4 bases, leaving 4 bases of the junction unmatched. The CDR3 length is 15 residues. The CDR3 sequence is CASSSPGLAGNEQFL. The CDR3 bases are TGTGCCAGCAGTTCCCCGGGACTAGCGGGAAATGAGCAGTTCCTC.

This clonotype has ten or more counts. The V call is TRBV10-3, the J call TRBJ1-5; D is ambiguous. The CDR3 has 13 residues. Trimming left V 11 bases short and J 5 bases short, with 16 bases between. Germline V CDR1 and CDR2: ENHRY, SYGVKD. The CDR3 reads CAPSEAGYQPQHF. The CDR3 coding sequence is TGTGCCCCCTCAGAGGCCGGGTATCAGCCCCAGCATTTT.

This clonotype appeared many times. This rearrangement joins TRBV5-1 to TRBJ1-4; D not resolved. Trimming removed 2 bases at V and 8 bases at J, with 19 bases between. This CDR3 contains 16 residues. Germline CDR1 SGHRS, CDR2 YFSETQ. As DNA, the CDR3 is TGCGCCAGCAGCTTCCGGGCTCATTCCTTGGGGGAAAAACTGTTTTTT. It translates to CASSFRAHSLGEKLFF.

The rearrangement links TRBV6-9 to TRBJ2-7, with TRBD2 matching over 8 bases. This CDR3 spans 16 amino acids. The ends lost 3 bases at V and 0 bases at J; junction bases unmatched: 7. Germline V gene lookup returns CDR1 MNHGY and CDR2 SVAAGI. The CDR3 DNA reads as TGTGCCAGCAGTTACTCTTTAGCGGGAAGCTCCTACGAGCAGTACTTC. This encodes CASSYSLAGSSYEQYF.